This passage covers 27 T cell receptor beta chains from one sample sequenced in a study of blood T cell repertoires in COVID-19. Profiling relied on immunoSEQ multiplex PCR, and the TCRdb table lists in-frame clones only, not all of them. Of 70,000 to 90,000 clones in the sample, around 81% were seen once. Input material: peripheral blood. These receptors all stem from a human donor in a cohort sampled during active COVID-19.

The rearrangement links TRBV27 to TRBJ1-2, with TRBD1 matching 7 bases. The CDR3 extends over 14 amino acids. Germline V gene lookup returns CDR1 MNHEY and CDR2 SMNVEV (reference sequence). J was trimmed by 11 bases and V by 0 bases; bases with no gene match: 9. The CDR3 protein is CASSLSSTGQIYTF. CDR3 in DNA: TGTGCCAGCAGTTTATCGTCTACGGGACAGATATACACCTTC.

The chain combines TRBV9 with TRBJ1-5, with D perhaps matching TRBD1 (6 bases). The CDR3 has 15 amino acids. Germline values: CDR1 SGDLS, CDR2 YYNGEE. Trimming removed 4 bases at V and 4 bases at J, with 15 bases between. The CDR3 reads CASSPAGTLNQPQHF. The CDR3 DNA sequence: TGTGCCAGCAGCCCCGCCGGGACACTAAATCAGCCCCAGCATTTT.

The chain is built from TRBV10-1 and TRBJ2-2, with D tentatively TRBD1 (5 bases). The length of the CDR3 is 16 residues. Germline values: CDR1 WNHNN, CDR2 SYGVQD (reference sequence). Between the trimmed V and J ends, which lost 3 bases and 0 bases, there was a span of 11 bases. The CDR3 is CASSDWGPANTGELFF. In DNA form, the CDR3 reads TGCGCCAGCAGTGACTGGGGCCCCGCGAACACCGGGGAGCTGTTTTTT.

V is TRBV2 and J is TRBJ2-7, with TRBD2 matching 8 bases. The CDR3 totals 14 residues. V shed 6 bases, J shed 7 bases, and the junction held 11 bases outside the gene matches. The V gene's germline CDR1 is SNHLY and CDR2 FYNNEI. This CDR3 is CASRWTSSRREQYV. The CDR3 region has the DNA TGTGCCAGCAGATGGACTAGCTCACGTCGGGAGCAGTACGTC.

This clone was observed a handful of times. V usage is TRBV28 and J usage is TRBJ1-2, with D possibly matching TRBD1 (5 bases). The CDR3 is 16 residues long. Germline CDR1 is MDHEN and CDR2 is SYDVKM. V was clipped by 5 bases and J by 3 bases, with 19 bases between them. CDR3 protein: CASSPRQLPIYYGYTF. In nucleotides, the CDR3 is TGTGCCAGCAGTCCGAGACAGCTACCTATATACTATGGCTACACCTTC.

The chain employs TRBV29-1 and TRBJ2-4, with D tentatively TRBD2 (5 bases). There are 14 residues in the CDR3. Germline lookup yields CDR1 SQVTM and CDR2 ANQGSEA. The CDR3 sequence: CNPRGPSAKNIQYF. The CDR3 nucleotides read TGCAACCCCCGGGGTCCGTCCGCCAAAAACATTCAGTACTTC.

This clone occurred a few times. The rearrangement links TRBV5-6 to TRBJ1-6, with 7 nucleotides matching TRBD1. The CDR3 has 15 residues. Germline-derived CDR1 and CDR2 are SGHDT and YYEEEE. Germline trimming cut 1 base from V and 9 bases from J; bases unmatched to any gene: 7. CDR3 bases: TGTGCCAGCAGCTTGCCAGCGGACAGGTCTTCACCCCTCCACTTT. It is translated as CASSLPADRSSPLHF.

In this sample, this clone turned up a few times. Other DNA sequences within the sample encode an identical CDR3. This chain links TRBV18 with TRBJ2-7, with a possible D match to TRBD2 (5 bases). The germline CDR1 and CDR2 sequences are KGHSH and LQKENI. The CDR3 totals 12 residues. V was cut by 3 bases and J by 4 bases, with 7 bases left in between. The CDR3 nucleotides are TGTGCCAGCTCACCTGAGGGTTACGAGCAGTACTTC. Its protein is CASSPEGYEQYF.

This clone has ten or more counts. The genes are TRBV6-1 and TRBJ1-2, with 7 bases matching TRBD1. Trimming took 4 bases from V and 4 from J; bases not matched to a gene: 15. Germline lookup yields CDR1 MNHNS and CDR2 SASEGT. The CDR3 is 17 amino acids. Here the CDR3 reads CASSVIFYTGDGYGYTF. The DNA of the CDR3 is TGTGCCAGCAGTGTCATATTTTATACAGGGGACGGCTATGGCTACACCTTC.

The rearrangement links TRBV6-6 to TRBJ2-7, with 8 nucleotides matching TRBD1. Germline V lookup: CDR1 MNHNY, CDR2 SVGAGI (reference sequence). This CDR3 has 14 residues. With V trimmed by 2 bases and J by 7 bases, 7 bases remained unmatched. CDR3: CASSYGQGAREQYF. The DNA for the CDR3 is TGTGCCAGCAGTTACGGGCAGGGGGCAAGGGAGCAGTACTTC.

This chain joins TRBV30 and TRBJ1-4; the D gene is possibly TRBD1 (6 bases). The CDR3 covers 15 residues. Germline V gene lookup returns CDR1 GTSNPN and CDR2 SVGIG (reference sequence). The ends were cut back, 0 bases at V and 4 bases at J, with 12 bases in the middle. CDR3: CAWSVFSGDNEKLFF. The CDR3 coding sequence is TGTGCCTGGAGTGTTTTTTCAGGGGATAATGAAAAACTGTTTTTT.

In this sample, this clone turned up once. One junction end does not reproduce the germline sequence, and a read error may be involved. In the same sample, other DNA sequences code for this CDR3. The chain uses TRBV5-1 and TRBJ1-3; D might be TRBD1 (6 bases). The CDR3 loop spans 12 amino acids. Germline-derived CDR1 and CDR2 are SGHRS and YFSETQ. DNA for the CDR3: TGCGCCAGTAGCTTGGATTCAGGGACATGGGATTTT. This codes for CASSLDSGTWDF. The full variable domain, rest sourced from reference TRBV5-1 and TRBJ1-3, is KAGVTQTPRYLIKTRGQQVTLSCSPISGHRSVSWYQQTPGQGLQFLFEYFSETQRNKGNFPGRFSGRQFSNSRSEMNVSTLELGDSALYLCASSLDSGTWDFGEGSWLTVV.

The genes are TRBV2 and TRBJ2-1; tentative D call: TRBD2 (6 bases). V was trimmed by 4 bases and J by 8 bases, leaving 12 bases between them. Germline V gene sequence: CDR1 SNHLY, CDR2 FYNNEI. This CDR3 contains 13 residues. The CDR3 protein is CASSGGPGDEQFF. DNA for the CDR3: TGTGCCAGCAGTGGCGGGCCGGGGGATGAGCAGTTCTTC.

The genes are TRBV7-2 and TRBJ1-2; 9 bases align to TRBD1. Per the germline V gene, CDR1 is SGHTA and CDR2 is FQGNSA. CDR3 length: 16 amino acids. After removal of 6 bases from V and 5 bases from J, the junction contained 13 bases not matched to a gene. This CDR3 is CASSSLSLGQGYGYTF. The CDR3 DNA is TGTGCCAGCAGTTCCTTGTCGTTAGGACAGGGGTATGGCTACACCTTC. Filled out from reference TRBV7-2 and TRBJ1-2, the complete variable domain reads GAGVSQSPSNKVTEKGKDVELRCDPISGHTALYWYRQSLGQGLEFLIYFQGNSAPDKSGLPSDRFSAERTGGSVSTLTIQRTQQEDSAVYLCASSSLSLGQGYGYTFGSGTRLTVV.

The rearrangement joins TRBV5-8 to TRBJ2-1; the match to TRBD2 covers 10 bases. Germline trimming cut 4 bases from V and 7 bases from J; bases unmatched to any gene: 11. From germline, CDR1 is SGHTS and CDR2 YDEGEE. This CDR3 region has 16 residues. The CDR3 DNA is TGTGCCAGCAGCGCCCCCAGTAGCGGGAGGAGGAATGAGCAGTTCTTC. It yields the protein CASSAPSSGRRNEQFF.

The gene calls are TRBV29-1 and TRBJ2-3; D is uncertain. CDR1 SQVTM and CDR2 ANQGSEA come from the germline V gene. This CDR3 has 10 residues. Trimming left V 4 bases short and J 6 bases short, with 5 bases between. The CDR3 DNA reads TGCAGCGTTGGAGGCGATACGCAGTATTTT. Amino acid sequence: CSVGGDTQYF.

This rearrangement joins TRBV7-2 to TRBJ2-3; 7 nucleotides line up with TRBD2. CDR1 and CDR2 (germline): SGHTA, FQGNSA. Unmatched junction bases numbered 11, after V lost 2 bases and J lost 6 bases. This CDR3 has 16 residues. The chain's CDR3 is CASSLYGGGLGDTQYF. The CDR3 coding sequence is TGTGCCAGCAGCTTATACGGGGGAGGGCTGGGGGATACGCAGTATTTT.

The chain combines TRBV15 with TRBJ1-1, with D possibly being TRBD1 (5 bases). The V and J ends lost 9 bases and 1 base respectively, with 12 bases between them. CDR3 length: 13 residues. Germline V gene data show CDR1 as LNHNV and CDR2 as YYDKDF (reference sequence). The CDR3 loop reads CATAPDKNTEAFF. CDR3 in DNA: TGTGCCACGGCCCCGGACAAGAACACTGAAGCTTTCTTT.

Only a few counts were recorded for this clone. The rearrangement joins TRBV7-7 to TRBJ2-5; tentatively, D is TRBD1 (6 bases). The CDR3 runs 15 residues. Germline V gene sequence: CDR1 SSHAT, CDR2 FNYEAQ (reference sequence). V was trimmed by 5 bases and J by 1 base, leaving 14 bases between them. The DNA for the CDR3 is TGTGCCAGCAGCCTACGACAGGTTCCCCAAGAGACCCAGTACTTC. This sequence encodes CASSLRQVPQETQYF.

This chain joins TRBV11-3 and TRBJ2-1; 8 bases match TRBD2. V lost 1 base to trimming and J lost 0 bases; unmatched junction nucleotides: 11. Germline lookup yields CDR1 SGHNT and CDR2 YENEEA. CDR3 length equals 19 residues. The CDR3 nucleotides are TGTGCCAGCAGCTTAGGGGCGGGGCGGGAGGTGAGCTCCTACAATGAGCAGTTCTTC. Its protein product is CASSLGAGREVSSYNEQFF.

The rearrangement links TRBV6-5 to TRBJ2-1, with TRBD1 matching over 9 bases. The V and J ends lost 4 bases and 1 base, in that order; junction bases with no gene match: 2. The CDR3 is 15 amino acids. Looked up from germline, CDR1 is MNHEY and CDR2 is SVGAGI. The CDR3 region has the DNA TGTGCCAGCAGTTGGACAGGGGATTCCTACAATGAGCAGTTCTTC. Its translation is CASSWTGDSYNEQFF.

This clone was seen a handful of times. The chain joins TRBV2 to TRBJ2-3, with D possibly matching TRBD1 (5 bases). Germline CDR1 is SNHLY and CDR2 is FYNNEI. CDR3 length: 12 residues. The V end lost 3 bases, the J end lost 6 bases, and 7 bases lay between the germline ends. CDR3: CASSDRGDTQYF. DNA of the CDR3: TGTGCCAGCAGTGATAGGGGTGATACGCAGTATTTT.

The chain carries TRBV3-1 (or the pseudogene TRBV3-2) and TRBJ2-5, with no clear D. The CDR3 sequence is 12 residues long. In germline, CDR1 is LGHDT, CDR2 YNNKEL (reference sequence). Trimming removed 1 base at V and 5 bases at J, with 5 bases between. For the CDR3, the DNA is TGTGCCAGCAGCCAAGTGAGGGAGACCCAGTACTTC. Its protein product is CASSQVRETQYF.

CDR3 DNA: TGCGCCAGCAGCCAAGATAGGGAGACAGGTGCAGATACGCAGTATTTT. Translated, it gives CASSQDRETGADTQYF. The chain recombines TRBV4-1 with TRBJ2-3; possibly TRBD1 for D (6 bases). This CDR3 contains 16 residues. Between the trimmed V and J ends, which lost 0 bases and 4 bases, there was a span of 14 bases. CDR1 and CDR2 (germline): MGHRA, YSYEKL.

The CDR3 loop reads CASSEVSSGMYEQYV. CDR3 in DNA: TGTGCCAGCAGTGAAGTTTCTAGCGGCATGTACGAGCAGTACGTC. The chain uses TRBV6-1 and TRBJ2-7; the match to TRBD2 covers 7 bases. CDR1 and CDR2 from the germline V gene are MNHNS and SASEGT. The trim removed 1 base at V and 4 bases at J, leaving 7 bases unmatched. The CDR3 runs to 15 residues.

The chain couples TRBV7-3 to TRBJ2-1; tentative D call: TRBD1 (6 bases). This CDR3 is 15 amino acids long. CDR1 and CDR2 from the germline V gene are SGHTA and FQGTGA. V was shortened by 2 bases and J by 4 bases, with 12 bases between the two germline ends. The CDR3 DNA reads as TGTGCCAGCAGCTTAGGACAGATTCCTTACAATGAGCAGTTCTTC. This gives the protein CASSLGQIPYNEQFF.

The DNA for the CDR3 is TGCGCCAGCAGTCTGGTAGTAAATGGCGGGGAGCTGTTTTTT. This sequence encodes CASSLVVNGGELFF. J is TRBJ2-2 and V is TRBV10-2; D gene ambiguous. V was trimmed by 5 bases and J by 7 bases, leaving 14 bases between them. In germline, CDR1 is WSHSY, CDR2 SAAADI. CDR3 size: 14 residues.